This TCR beta chain was recovered during a study of human versus mouse CDR3 diversity and MHC coevolution. In the study overall: Reportedly, immunoSEQ detects one in 200,000 T cells with minimized PCR bias.

Naive CD4 T cells were sorted as CD45RO-negative, CD62L-positive. As to this clone: No antigen is known for it.

After removal of 5 bases from V and 9 bases from J, the junction contained 7 bases not matched to a gene. Germline CDR1 SGHDN, CDR2 FVKESK. The CDR3 is 15 residues long. Points from the study as a whole: Human CDR3s averaged more deletions and insertions than mouse CDR3s.

Libraries were prepared by immunoSEQ multiplex PCR; TCRdb keeps only in-frame clonotypes and omits some of them. This table holds 50,000 to 65,000 clones, 85% to 95% found once. What was sequenced was naive CD4+ T cells from blood. Subset meaning: CD45RO-negative CD62L-positive naive CD4 T cells. This sequence joins TRBV14 and TRBJ1-6; 10 bases are shared with TRBD1. The clonotype was recovered from a person between 55 and 69 years old in good health. DNA of the CDR3: TGTGCCAGCAGCGAATCCGGGACAGGGGTTTCACCCCTCCACTTT. Protein product: CASSESGTGVSPLHF.